This passage covers 3 T cell receptor beta chains from one sample sequenced in a study of technical replicates of blood from a handful of donors. The data were produced by immunoSEQ multiplex PCR, yet TCRdb's version contains in-frame clones alone and is incomplete. The sample includes some 60,000 clones, 80% to 90% seen only once; the top ten take roughly 5.2%. The sample was PBMCs. The receptors shown here come from a human donor in good health. Some clones in this sample may be carry-over from other donors' samples.

V gene TRBV5-1 combines with J gene TRBJ1-3; unclear D gene. CDR3 length: 14 amino acids. The V end was cut by 3 bases, the J end by 4 bases, with 11 bases between. Germline loops: CDR1 SGHRS, CDR2 YFSETQ. The CDR3 loop is CASSSGSQGNTIYF. The CDR3 region has the DNA TGCGCCAGCAGCTCCGGGTCCCAGGGAAACACCATATATTTT.

The chain recombines TRBV19 with TRBJ2-7, with 11 bases identical to TRBD2. The trim removed 5 bases at V and 4 bases at J, leaving 7 bases unmatched. The V gene's germline CDR1 is LNHDA and CDR2 SQIVND (reference sequence). The CDR3 has 15 residues. CDR3 residues: CASSSVAGGAYEQYF. In DNA, the CDR3 is TGTGCCAGTAGTTCTGTAGCGGGAGGGGCTTACGAGCAGTACTTC.

The gene calls are TRBV11-2 and TRBJ1-2; the match to TRBD1 covers 8 bases. The V segment lost 3 bases and the J segment 8 bases; nucleotides outside the gene matches: 8. The V gene's germline CDR1 is SGHAT and CDR2 FQNNGV. There are 14 residues in the CDR3. The CDR3 loop is CASSLVTGESGYTF. CDR3 DNA sequence: TGTGCCAGCAGCTTGGTGACAGGGGAGAGCGGCTACACCTTC.